The 16 T cell receptor beta chains presented below share a single source sample, sequenced in a study of OX40 agonist ivuxolimab in advanced cancers. Sequencing was performed with immunoSEQ multiplex PCR; in TCRdb, only in-frame clones are kept and a portion is missing. The sample lists tens of thousands of clones, roughly 90% occurring once. The specimen was CD4+ or CD8+ T cells sorted from blood, collected in a trial of the OX40 agonist ivuxolimab. All receptors derive from an adult with an advanced solid tumor such as melanoma, head and neck, liver or kidney cancer.

This clone appeared once. V and J are TRBV7-2 and TRBJ2-1; D possibly corresponds to TRBD2 (6 bases). The germline V gene encodes CDR1 SGHTA and CDR2 FQGNSA. Between the trimmed V and J ends, which lost 5 bases and 5 bases, there was a span of 16 bases. CDR3 length: 15 residues. The CDR3 DNA is TGTGCCAGCAGCCTCTGGCGGGGCCAAGACAATGAGCAGTTCTTC. Encoded protein: CASSLWRGQDNEQFF.

The CDR3 DNA sequence: TGTGCCAGCAGTGAGGGACAGGTTCATTCACCCCTCCACTTT. It codes for CASSEGQVHSPLHF. This chain uses TRBV6-4 with TRBJ1-6; 8 nucleotides align to TRBD1. Germline V gives CDR1 MRHNA, CDR2 SNTAGT. Trimming at V came to 3 bases and at J to 8 bases, leaving 3 bases not matched to a gene. The CDR3 is 14 amino acids.

Comments on this clone: This sample also contains other DNA sequences that code for the same CDR3. V gene TRBV6-5 combines with J gene TRBJ2-1; 9 positions agree with TRBD2. V dropped 2 bases and J dropped 5; count of bases not matched to a gene: 4. CDR3 size: 15 residues. Germline values: CDR1 MNHEY, CDR2 SVGAGI. CDR3 sequence (DNA): TGTGCCAGCAGTTACGGGCGGGGGGGGCACAATGAGCAGTTCTTC. It translates to CASSYGRGGHNEQFF.

The chain employs TRBV7-9 and TRBJ1-2; D is undetermined. CDR3 length: 14 residues. Per the germline V gene, CDR1 is SEHNR and CDR2 is FQNEAQ (reference sequence). Trimming left V 5 bases short and J 3 bases short, with 13 bases between. The CDR3 here is CASSPPAVYYGYTF. DNA of the CDR3: TGTGCCAGCAGCCCACCAGCAGTATACTATGGCTACACCTTC.

This chain links TRBV5-4 with TRBJ2-7; 14 bases align to TRBD2. The trim removed 4 bases at V and 3 bases at J, leaving 3 bases unmatched. The CDR3 spans 15 residues. Germline CDR1 and CDR2: SGHNT and YYREEE (reference sequence). In DNA form, the CDR3 reads TGTGCCAGCAGCACCGGGACTAGCGGGGGCTACGAGCAGTACTTC. Its translation: CASSTGTSGGYEQYF.

The table lists this clone with a count of one. CDR3 bases: TGTGCCAGCAGTTTAGGGGGGTCCTCCTACGAGCAGTACTTC. This encodes CASSLGGSSYEQYF. This sequence joins TRBV27 and TRBJ2-7; D is perhaps TRBD2 (6 bases). V was cut by 2 bases and J by 0 bases, with 8 bases left in between. From germline, CDR1 is MNHEY and CDR2 SMNVEV (reference sequence). This CDR3 spans 14 amino acids.

The genes are TRBV4-1 and TRBJ1-1; 8 nucleotides match TRBD1. V lost 4 bases to trimming and J lost 7 bases; unmatched junction nucleotides: 8. The CDR3 sequence is 14 residues long. CDR1 is MGHRA, CDR2 YSYEKL, per germline. The chain's CDR3 is CASSPWTGQGEAFF. CDR3 nucleotides: TGCGCCAGCAGCCCTTGGACAGGGCAGGGTGAAGCTTTCTTT.

The genes are TRBV2 and TRBJ2-1; 11 bases align to TRBD2. V lost 7 bases, J lost 7 bases, and 6 bases stayed unmatched. Per the germline V gene, CDR1 is SNHLY and CDR2 is FYNNEI. This CDR3 contains 14 residues. The chain's CDR3 is CASKLAGALNEQFF. CDR3 nucleotides: TGTGCCAGCAAACTAGCGGGAGCGTTGAATGAGCAGTTCTTC.

The rearrangement joins TRBV28 to TRBJ2-7, with D perhaps given as TRBD1 or TRBD2 (5 bases each). Germline CDR1 is MDHEN and CDR2 is SYDVKM. The CDR3 is 14 residues long. Trimming pared 3 bases from V and 0 bases from J, leaving 9 bases between. CDR3 coding DNA: TGTGCCAGCAGTTTGAGGGACGTCTCCTACGAGCAGTACTTC. This gives the protein CASSLRDVSYEQYF.

CDR3 sequence: CASGTGSYNEQFF. The CDR3 nucleotides read TGTGCCAGCGGGACCGGCTCCTACAATGAGCAGTTCTTC. V is TRBV6-5 and J is TRBJ2-1; D possibly matches TRBD1 or TRBD2 (5 bases each). Looked up from germline, CDR1 is MNHEY and CDR2 is SVGAGI. V was clipped by 8 bases and J by 0 bases, with 8 bases between them. The CDR3 extends over 13 amino acids.

This chain connects TRBV19 to TRBJ1-1; 9 positions match TRBD1. The V gene end was trimmed by 5 bases and the J gene end by 1 base; junction bases not matched to a gene: 5. This CDR3 region has 15 residues. Per the germline V gene, CDR1 is LNHDA and CDR2 is SQIVND (reference sequence). The DNA of the CDR3 is TGTGCCAGTAGTCTCACGGGACAGGGGAACACTGAAGCTTTCTTT. This gives the protein CASSLTGQGNTEAFF. Variable domain in full (rest from reference TRBV19 and TRBJ1-1): DGGITQSPKYLFRKEGQNVTLSCEQNLNHDAMYWYRQDPGQGLRLIYYSQIVNDFQKGDIAEGYSVSREKKESFPLTVTSAQKNPTAFYLCASSLTGQGNTEAFFGQGTRLTVV.

V usage is TRBV28 and J usage is TRBJ2-5; D is undetermined. Trimming shortened V by 3 bases and J by 0 bases, and 11 bases separated the two germline ends. Germline lookup yields CDR1 MDHEN and CDR2 SYDVKM. There are 15 residues in the CDR3. The CDR3: CASSLGRMYQETQYF. The CDR3 DNA is TGTGCCAGCAGTTTGGGCAGGATGTACCAAGAGACCCAGTACTTC. The complete variable domain, with remaining parts taken from reference TRBV28 and TRBJ2-5, reads DVKVTQSSRYLVKRTGEKVFLECVQDMDHENMFWYRQDPGLGLRLIYFSYDVKMKEKGDIPEGYSVSREKKERFSLILESASTNQTSMYLCASSLGRMYQETQYFGPGTRLLVL.

DNA of the CDR3: TGTGCCAGCAGTTTGACAGGGGGCCGGTTGGACTATGGCTACACCTTC. It codes for CASSLTGGRLDYGYTF. This rearrangement joins TRBV28 to TRBJ1-2; 10 nucleotides match TRBD1. Germline trimming cut 3 bases from V and 3 bases from J; bases unmatched to any gene: 7. Germline loops: CDR1 MDHEN, CDR2 SYDVKM. This CDR3 comprises 16 residues.

This clone has more than one count but fewer than ten. The chain links TRBV15 to TRBJ2-3; D is undetermined. V lost 3 bases to trimming and J lost 0 bases, with 13 bases between them. The CDR3 spans 16 residues. CDR1 and CDR2 (germline): LNHNV, YYDKDF (reference sequence). CDR3 region: CATSRLDPSSTDTQYF. CDR3 in DNA: TGTGCCACCAGCAGGTTAGACCCGTCTAGCACAGATACGCAGTATTTT.

This clone showed up just once. The genes are TRBV7-9 and TRBJ1-4; tentative D call: TRBD1 (6 bases). The CDR3 is 16 amino acids. Germline V gene lookup returns CDR1 SEHNR and CDR2 FQNEAQ (reference sequence). V gave up 0 bases and J gave up 8 bases, with 16 bases separating them. The CDR3 region has the DNA TGTGCCAGCAGCTTAGCGGGGGGCGACGAGGGGGAAAAACTGTTTTTT. Amino acids: CASSLAGGDEGEKLFF.

CDR3 bases: TGCGCCAGCAGCCAAACGGGTTTTCGCAGCGAGCAGTACTTC. Protein sequence: CASSQTGFRSEQYF. This chain links TRBV4-3 with TRBJ2-7; the D is unclear. CDR3 length: 14 amino acids. Trimming removed 2 bases from V and 6 bases from J, with 14 bases in between. Germline V gene data show CDR1 as LGHNA and CDR2 as YSLEER.